A single sample gave rise to the 31 T cell receptor beta chains below, sequenced in a study of regulatory T cells in long-lasting Graves disease. The time point: newly diagnosed GD, antithyroid drugs for less than 3 months. PBMC RNA served as the TCR library source. Libraries of TCR beta came from iRepertoire HTBI primers plus Arm-PCR of CDR3 regions. TCRdb passed the multiplex PCR reads through MiXCR, listing each CDR3 protein once. The data contain about 380,000 distinct CDR3 sequences, around 15% of them singletons. Sequences were derived from peripheral blood mononuclear cells (PBMCs), sampled at new diagnosis, from a patient treated with antithyroid drugs. These TCRs come from a female donor with Graves disease.

This clonotype was picked up many times. The J gene is TRBJ1-3, the V gene TRBV6-1; D is unresolved. V was clipped by 5 bases and J by 0 bases, with 8 bases between them. Germline V gene sequence: CDR1 MNHNS, CDR2 SASEGT. The CDR3 is made up of 14 amino acids. The CDR3 here is CASSLGYSGNTIYF. CDR3 nucleotides: TGTGCCAGCAGTCTAGGGTACTCTGGAAACACCATATATTTT.

This clonotype occurred a few times. The chain employs TRBV4-1 and TRBJ2-1; 7 bases are a match to TRBD1. Germline-derived CDR1 and CDR2 are MGHRA and YSYEKL. The CDR3 is 16 amino acids. Losses at the gene ends were 2 bases for V and 4 bases for J; bases not matched to a gene: 8. The CDR3 loop reads CASSQSSGQIYNEQFF. CDR3 sequence (DNA): TGCGCCAGCAGCCAATCCTCGGGACAGATTTACAATGAGCAGTTCTTC.

The sample holds many counts of this clonotype. This chain links TRBV7-9 with TRBJ2-5; D is unclear. The CDR3 sequence is 13 residues long. Trimming shortened V by 7 bases and J by 4 bases, and 13 bases separated the two germline ends. Germline assignment: CDR1 SEHNR and CDR2 FQNEAQ (reference sequence). CDR3: CASTFGVLETQYF. The CDR3 DNA sequence: TGTGCCAGCACATTCGGCGTTTTAGAGACCCAGTACTTC.

At least ten counts were recorded for this clonotype. This sequence joins TRBV20-1 and TRBJ2-7; D is possibly TRBD1 (6 bases). Trimming shortened V by 2 bases and J by 6 bases, and 20 bases separated the two germline ends. The germline gives CDR1 DFQATT, CDR2 SNEGSKA (reference sequence). The CDR3 totals 15 residues. CDR3: CSARRGPGQGREQYF. In DNA, the CDR3 is TGCAGTGCTAGAAGGGGTCCTGGGCAGGGGCGCGAGCAGTACTTC.

This clonotype was picked up many times. The V call is TRBV4-1, the J call TRBJ1-5; a possible D gene is TRBD1 (5 bases). Germline CDR1 is MGHRA and CDR2 is YSYEKL. Trimming removed 1 base from V and 0 bases from J, with 10 bases in between. CDR3 size: 16 residues. In DNA form, the CDR3 reads TGCGCCAGCAGCCAAGTGGGGCAGTTTAGCAATCAGCCCCAGCATTTT. Translation gives CASSQVGQFSNQPQHF.

The J gene is TRBJ2-3, the V gene TRBV20-1, with 7 nucleotides matching TRBD2. Germline V gene data show CDR1 as DFQATT and CDR2 as SNEGSKA (reference sequence). After removal of 4 bases from V and 4 bases from J, the junction contained 8 bases not matched to a gene. The CDR3 contains 14 residues. In DNA, the CDR3 is TGCAGTGCTACTAGCGGTATGGGAGCAGATACGCAGTATTTT. It yields the protein CSATSGMGADTQYF.

There are a few counts of this clonotype. This rearrangement joins TRBV15 to TRBJ1-1, with TRBD1 as a possible D gene (5 bases). V was trimmed by 1 base and J by 3 bases, leaving 12 bases between them. Per germline, CDR1 LNHNV and CDR2 YYDKDF (reference sequence). The CDR3 contains 15 residues. Here the CDR3 DNA reads TGTGCCACCAGCAGAGGACAGATACAATACACTGAAGCTTTCTTT. Residues: CATSRGQIQYTEAFF.

In its sample, this clonotype was seen a few times. The chain combines TRBV7-9 with TRBJ2-1; the D call may be TRBD1 or TRBD2 (5 bases each). From germline, CDR1 is SEHNR and CDR2 FQNEAQ (reference sequence). The V gene lost 6 bases and the J gene lost 9 bases, with 21 bases spanning the gap. The CDR3 is 15 amino acids. CDR3 sequence: CASRLGTLGIPEQFF. CDR3 sequence (DNA): TGTGCCAGCAGACTTGGGACCCTGGGGATTCCTGAGCAGTTCTTC.

This clonotype was counted many times. The chain combines TRBV20-1 with TRBJ2-3; either TRBD1 or TRBD2 may fit D (6 bases each). The germline CDR1 and CDR2 sequences are DFQATT and SNEGSKA (reference sequence). This CDR3 is built from 15 residues. V was cut by 5 bases and J by 4 bases, with 19 bases left in between. CDR3 nucleotide sequence: TGCAGTGCTCCAACCTTGGGGGGCGGTGCAGATACGCAGTATTTT. Its protein product is CSAPTLGGGADTQYF.

This clonotype occurred a few times. The rearrangement uses TRBV14 and TRBJ1-1, with a possible D match to TRBD1 (5 bases). V shed 0 bases and J shed 5 bases, with 13 bases lying between them. The germline gives CDR1 SGHDN, CDR2 FVKESK. The CDR3 runs to 15 residues. The chain's CDR3 is CASSQEGGIWTEAFF. CDR3 nucleotides: TGTGCCAGCAGCCAAGAGGGGGGTATCTGGACTGAAGCTTTCTTT.

This clonotype turned up a few times. This likely reflects a read error, since a far larger clone is one base away. The chain employs TRBV20-1 and TRBJ2-7, with 12 bases matching TRBD2. Germline V CDR1 and CDR2: DFQATT, SNEGSKA (reference sequence). The CDR3 has 17 amino acids. V was pared by 0 bases and J by 7 bases, with 13 bases of the junction left unmatched. CDR3 region: CSARDKWTSGIVDEQYF. In DNA form, the CDR3 reads TGCAGTGCTAGAGATAAGTGGACTAGCGGGATCGTCGATGAGCAGTACTTC.

This clonotype was seen ten or more times. J is TRBJ2-7 and V is TRBV28, with D maybe TRBD2 (6 bases). The CDR3 covers 15 residues. V gave up 4 bases and J gave up 0 bases, with 13 bases separating them. The germline V gene encodes CDR1 MDHEN and CDR2 SYDVKM. CDR3 region: CASSSSGSFSYEQYF. In DNA, the CDR3 is TGTGCCAGCAGTTCATCCGGGAGTTTCTCCTACGAGCAGTACTTC.

This clonotype was observed a few times. This chain connects TRBV6-1 to TRBJ1-2; 8 nucleotides agree with TRBD1. The CDR3 runs to 17 residues. J lost 2 bases, V lost 6 bases, and 14 bases had no gene match. Looked up from germline, CDR1 is MNHNS and CDR2 is SASEGT. CDR3 residues: CASRKITWDRLNYGYTF. The CDR3 nucleotides are TGTGCCAGCAGAAAGATCACCTGGGACAGGCTCAACTATGGCTACACCTTC.

Many counts were recorded for this clonotype. The genes are TRBV7-2 and TRBJ2-4; 8 bases agree with TRBD2. This CDR3 contains 14 residues. V lost 3 bases, J lost 7 bases, and 5 bases stayed unmatched. CDR1 SGHTA and CDR2 FQGNSA come from the germline V gene. CDR3 nucleotides: TGTGCCAGCAGCTTTCGGGCGGGGGGCAACATTCAGTACTTC. As protein: CASSFRAGGNIQYF.

This clonotype has only a few counts. A junction end diverges from the germline sequence, so it may reflect a read error. The gene calls are TRBV12-3 or TRBV12-4 and TRBJ1-3; D gene unclear. CDR3 length: 13 residues. Here the CDR3 reads CASSFPSGSTIYF. The CDR3 DNA is TGTGCCAGCAGTTTTCCATCTGGAAGCACCATATATTTT.

The sample holds many counts of this clonotype. V gene TRBV6-2 or TRBV6-3 combines with J gene TRBJ1-1; D possibly corresponds to TRBD1 (6 bases). V was pared by 5 bases and J by 1 base, with 11 bases between. The CDR3 length is 14 residues. Germline CDR1 and CDR2: MNHEY and SVGEGT. The CDR3 nucleotides read TGTGCCAGCAGTACCACACAGGGGAACACTGAAGCTTTCTTT. Amino acids: CASSTTQGNTEAFF.

This clonotype was observed at least ten times. CDR3 protein: CASSPPQGGYTF. As DNA, the CDR3 is TGTGCCAGCAGCCCGCCCCAGGGTGGCTACACCTTC. V is TRBV7-9 and J is TRBJ1-2; the D gene is possibly TRBD1 (5 bases). Trimming took 5 bases from V and 7 from J, leaving 11 bases between them. The CDR3 length is 12 residues. Germline V CDR1 and CDR2: SEHNR, FQNEAQ (reference sequence).

This clonotype was detected ten times or more. The CDR3 loop reads CASSPGSLQGGPRDIQYF. The CDR3 bases are TGTGCCAGCAGTCCTGGATCCCTACAGGGAGGCCCTAGGGACATTCAGTACTTC. V is TRBV12-3 or TRBV12-4 and J is TRBJ2-4, with D perhaps matching TRBD1 or TRBD2 (6 bases each). The CDR3 length is 18 residues. V was pared by 5 bases and J by 8 bases, with 28 bases between.

This clonotype has a handful of counts. The gene calls are TRBV6-2 or TRBV6-3 and TRBJ2-7; perhaps TRBD1 as D (6 bases). The V end was cut by 6 bases, the J end by 3 bases, with 15 bases between. Germline CDR1 and CDR2: MNHEY and SVGEGT. The CDR3 is 14 residues long. DNA of the CDR3: TGTGCCAGCAGCCCAACAGGGATAAGCTACGAGCAGTACTTC. Amino acid sequence: CASSPTGISYEQYF.

This clonotype was seen ten or more times. This chain links TRBV7-9 with TRBJ1-1; 9 positions match TRBD1. J lost 4 bases, V lost 6 bases, and 18 bases had no gene match. This CDR3 contains 18 residues. The germline gives CDR1 SEHNR, CDR2 FQNEAQ (reference sequence). The CDR3 is CASRPSTGGEKGGTEAFF. Here the CDR3 DNA reads TGTGCCAGCAGACCCTCGACAGGGGGTGAAAAAGGAGGCACTGAAGCTTTCTTT.

This clonotype occurred many times. The chain combines TRBV5-4 with TRBJ2-7; 11 bases line up with TRBD2. The CDR3 totals 15 residues. The V gene end was trimmed by 0 bases and the J gene end by 2 bases; junction bases not matched to a gene: 1. CDR1 is SGHNT and CDR2 is YYREEE in the germline V gene (reference sequence). CDR3 nucleotides: TGTGCCAGCAGCTTGGGTAGCGGGAGGGCCTACGAGCAGTACTTC. Translated, it gives CASSLGSGRAYEQYF.

This clonotype was counted many times. V gene TRBV20-1 combines with J gene TRBJ2-3; tentative D call: TRBD1 (5 bases). Germline CDR1 and CDR2: DFQATT and SNEGSKA (reference sequence). CDR3 length equals 11 residues. V was trimmed by 4 bases and J by 4 bases, leaving 6 bases between them. CDR3 in DNA: TGCAGTGCTATAGGGGCAGATACGCAGTATTTT. Protein product: CSAIGADTQYF.

This clonotype showed up many times. V is TRBV3-1 and J is TRBJ2-1, with 11 bases lining up with TRBD2. Germline trimming cut 4 bases from V and 8 bases from J; bases unmatched to any gene: 13. The CDR3 has 17 residues. Germline assignment: CDR1 LGHDT and CDR2 YNNKEL (reference sequence). CDR3 sequence: CASSRFSGGAVFDEQFF. For the CDR3, the DNA is TGTGCCAGCAGCCGTTTTAGCGGGGGGGCGGTTTTCGATGAGCAGTTCTTC.

This clonotype was picked up many times. J is TRBJ2-7 and V is TRBV2; TRBD1 matches at 8 bases. The CDR3 covers 14 residues. The junction had 6 bases not matched to a gene; V was cut back by 6 bases and J by 2 bases. Germline V gene data show CDR1 as SNHLY and CDR2 as FYNNEI. The CDR3 sequence: CASRGTGPTYEQYF. The CDR3 nucleotides are TGTGCCAGCAGGGGGACAGGCCCAACCTACGAGCAGTACTTC.

This clonotype was recorded many times. This chain joins TRBV27 and TRBJ2-7; 10 bases fit TRBD2. CDR3 length: 19 residues. Germline trimming cut 6 bases from V and 2 bases from J; bases unmatched to any gene: 19. Per the germline V gene, CDR1 is MNHEY and CDR2 is SMNVEV (reference sequence). The CDR3 DNA follows: TGTGCCAGCAGAATACGACAACACCCAGAGAGCGGGAGGGCCTACGAGCAGTACTTC. It specifies CASRIRQHPESGRAYEQYF.

This clonotype was recorded many times. This sequence joins TRBV27 and TRBJ2-3; tentatively, D is TRBD2 (7 bases). Germline V CDR1 and CDR2: MNHEY, SMNVEV (reference sequence). The CDR3 length is 14 residues. V was shortened by 2 bases and J by 8 bases, with 14 bases between the two germline ends. The CDR3 protein is CASSLRRGGATQYF. In DNA form, the CDR3 reads TGTGCCAGCAGTTTAAGGAGGGGGGGAGCTACGCAGTATTTT.

This clonotype was recorded at least ten times. The chain recombines TRBV29-1 with TRBJ1-5, with a tentative D call TRBD1 (5 bases). Germline V gene sequence: CDR1 SQVTM, CDR2 ANQGSEA. The germline V and J ends were trimmed by 4 bases and 2 bases, with 9 bases remaining between them. The CDR3 is 13 residues long. This CDR3 reads CSVAQEGNQPQHF. CDR3 nucleotides: TGCAGCGTTGCACAGGAGGGCAATCAGCCCCAGCATTTT. The whole variable domain, filled in from reference TRBV29-1 and TRBJ1-5, reads SAVISQKPSRDICQRGTSLTIQCQVDSQVTMMFWYRQQPGQSLTLIATANQGSEATYESGFVIDKFPISRPNLTFSTLTVSNMSPEDSSIYLCSVAQEGNQPQHFGDGTRLSIL.

The sample holds many counts of this clonotype. The J gene is TRBJ2-1, the V gene TRBV20-1; 13 bases fit TRBD2. The junction had 19 bases not matched to a gene; V was cut back by 6 bases and J by 11 bases. The CDR3 sequence is 17 residues long. Germline-derived CDR1 and CDR2 are DFQATT and SNEGSKA (reference sequence). The CDR3, as DNA: TGCAGTGCATTAAGGACTAGCGGGAGCAGTGGCCCTCCCCAGCAGTTCTTC. This codes for CSALRTSGSSGPPQQFF.

This clonotype was picked up many times. V gene TRBV11-2 combines with J gene TRBJ2-7, with D perhaps TRBD2 (6 bases). V was cut by 0 bases and J by 6 bases, with 12 bases left in between. Per the germline V gene, CDR1 is SGHAT and CDR2 is FQNNGV. The CDR3 spans 14 residues. The CDR3: CASSLETGVSEQYF. The CDR3 DNA follows: TGTGCCAGCAGCTTAGAGACGGGAGTTTCCGAGCAGTACTTC. Complete variable domain (other parts from reference TRBV11-2 and TRBJ2-7): EAGVAQSPRYKIIEKRQSVAFWCNPISGHATLYWYQQILGQGPKLLIQFQNNGVVDDSQLPKDRFSAERLKGVDSTLKIQPAKLEDSAVYLCASSLETGVSEQYFGPGTRLTVT.

This clonotype was seen only a few times. A much larger clonotype is one base distant, so this may be a read error. The chain couples TRBV2 to TRBJ2-1; D is perhaps TRBD1 (5 bases). This CDR3 has 17 residues. Per the germline V gene, CDR1 is SNHLY and CDR2 is FYNNEI. DNA of the CDR3: TGTGCCTGCAGTGTAACACCGACAGATTCAAACTACAATGAGCAGTTCTTC. Encoded protein: CACSVTPTDSNYNEQFF.

The gene calls are TRBV6-2 or TRBV6-3 and TRBJ2-7; D not certain. The CDR3 spans 14 residues. The V and J ends lost 5 bases and 2 bases respectively, with 13 bases between them. Looked up from germline, CDR1 is MNHEY and CDR2 is SVGEGT. The CDR3 sequence: CASSPSDDPYEQYF. The CDR3 DNA is TGTGCCAGCAGTCCCTCGGACGACCCCTACGAGCAGTACTTC.